This is a list of T cell receptor beta chains from one sample in a study of graft-versus-host responses after intestinal transplantation. Sequencing used immunoSEQ multiplex PCR; TCRdb keeps in-frame clones, though not all of them. Here the sample spans about 97,000 clones, 91% being singletons. These receptors lack a known antigen. Source: unstimulated CD4+ T cells sorted from spleen or lymph node cells, taken before transplant. The source is a human donor who was the organ donor for an intestinal transplant. Each CDR3 is given with its conserved first and last residue. Rows may omit the clone size; those that give it use once, few, many or a size class.

>NA|TRBV19
CASIGGGNQPQHF
>once|TRBV2
CASSFETYYGYTF
>NA|TRBV6-1
CASSQTVYGYTF
>NA|TRBV30
CAWRVVSRTGNTIYF
>NA|TRBV4-3
CASSQDLPLNTEAFF
>NA|TRBV4-3
CASSHRQGGAYEQYF
>NA|TRBV9
CASSSYFIGREAYGYTF
>NA|TRBV15
CATSPGGGFNEKLFF
>NA|TRBV5-4
CASSLARGLQDTQYF
>NA|TRBV7-3
CASSRHDRDREQYF
>few|TRBV4-3
CASSQDPRRGEKLFF
>NA|TRBV4-2
CASSQDGGATNEKLFF
>NA|TRBV9
CASSVGLAGSYEQYF
>NA|TRBV2
CASSLLGGPLHF